The next 31 T cell receptor beta chains were all read from a single sample in a study of blood T cell repertoires in COVID-19. Some clones are missing from TCRdb's copy, which holds only in-frame ones; the method was immunoSEQ multiplex PCR. This sample has under 300,000 clones, with 82% found just once. The source material was peripheral blood. These receptor sequences come from a woman aged 80 or over with active or convalescent COVID-19.

CDR3: CASSFTAGVSYNEQFF. In DNA, the CDR3 is TGCGCCAGCAGCTTTACAGCGGGAGTCTCCTACAATGAGCAGTTCTTC. The chain couples TRBV5-1 to TRBJ2-1; 8 bases are shared with TRBD2. The germline V gene encodes CDR1 SGHRS and CDR2 YFSETQ. This CDR3 has 16 residues. The junction had 4 bases not matched to a gene; V was cut back by 2 bases and J by 0 bases.

This rearrangement joins TRBV6-7 to TRBJ1-2; D is unresolved. TRBV6-7 is placed among ORFs of uncertain function. V lost 0 bases, J lost 0 bases, and 11 bases lay in between. The CDR3 has 16 amino acids. DNA of the CDR3: TGTGCCAGCAGTTACTCGCCCGGGGAAACTAACTATGGCTACACCTTC. It translates to CASSYSPGETNYGYTF.

This clone came up a few times. This chain joins TRBV6-1 and TRBJ1-2; D not certain. This CDR3 spans 13 amino acids. Trimming cost V 3 bases and J 6 bases, with 11 bases left between them. CDR1 MNHNS and CDR2 SASEGT come from the germline V gene. This CDR3 reads CASSEVQVDGYTF. CDR3 coding DNA: TGTGCCAGCAGTGAGGTGCAGGTTGATGGCTACACCTTC.

The gene calls are TRBV28 and TRBJ1-1, with 8 bases that match TRBD1. CDR1 is MDHEN and CDR2 is SYDVKM in the germline V gene. This CDR3 contains 14 residues. V shed 4 bases and J 1 base; nucleotides not matched to a gene: 2. CDR3 residues: CASSSGTGNTEAFF. The DNA for the CDR3 is TGTGCCAGCAGTTCCGGGACAGGGAACACTGAAGCTTTCTTT.

The rearrangement uses TRBV25-1 and TRBJ1-2, with 8 bases identical to TRBD1. The CDR3 consists of 15 residues. The J segment lost 6 bases and the V segment lost 4 bases, leaving 10 bases of the junction unmatched. Germline V gives CDR1 MGHDK, CDR2 SYGVNS. CDR3 bases: TGTGCCAGCAGTGCTTACAGGGGGAGGCAAAATGGCTACACCTTC. This encodes CASSAYRGRQNGYTF.

This rearrangement joins TRBV14 to TRBJ1-3, with 8 nucleotides matching TRBD1. With V trimmed by 10 bases and J by 0 bases, 17 bases remained unmatched. CDR1 and CDR2 from the germline V gene are SGHDN and FVKESK. The length of the CDR3 is 18 residues. CDR3 DNA sequence: TGTGCCAAGCCGAGGTACAGGGGGGGGTATAGCTCTGGAAACACCATATATTTT. Its protein is CAKPRYRGGYSSGNTIYF.

This clone has just one count. This sequence joins TRBV28 and TRBJ1-2; 9 nucleotides align to TRBD1. Germline CDR1 and CDR2: MDHEN and SYDVKM. After removal of 3 bases from V and 2 bases from J, the junction contained 4 bases not matched to a gene. The CDR3 totals 15 residues. In DNA, the CDR3 is TGTGCCAGCAGTTTGGATGACAGGGGGAACTATGGCTACACCTTC. As protein: CASSLDDRGNYGYTF.

The chain joins TRBV2 to TRBJ1-1, with TRBD1 identical over 8 bases. CDR1 is SNHLY, CDR2 FYNNEI, per germline. With 8 bases clipped from V and 1 base from J, the junction kept 12 bases outside the gene matches. The CDR3 is 16 amino acids. CDR3 sequence reads: CASPTGEVLGNTEAFF. The CDR3 nucleotides are TGTGCCAGCCCGACAGGGGAAGTTTTGGGGAACACTGAAGCTTTCTTT.

As regards this clone: This CDR3 is also generated by other DNA sequences in the sample. The chain employs TRBV7-2 and TRBJ2-3; 10 bases are a match to TRBD2. The CDR3 totals 14 residues. Germline CDR1 is SGHTA and CDR2 is FQGNSA. J gave up 1 base and V 6 bases, and 1 base lay outside the gene matches. This chain's CDR3 is CASSLAGGTDTQYF. The CDR3 DNA sequence: TGTGCCAGCAGTCTAGCGGGGGGCACAGATACGCAGTATTTT.

The rearrangement links TRBV6-1 to TRBJ2-3; 12 bases match TRBD2. The CDR3 is made up of 17 amino acids. Germline lookup yields CDR1 MNHNS and CDR2 SASEGT. J lost 6 bases, V lost 3 bases, and 10 bases had no gene match. The DNA of the CDR3 is TGTGCCAGCAGTGACCGCCTAGCGGGGGGGCCATTGGATACGCAGTATTTT. Translating gives CASSDRLAGGPLDTQYF.

This sequence joins TRBV6-5 and TRBJ2-1; 15 bases align to TRBD2. This CDR3 comprises 14 residues. Germline V gene sequence: CDR1 MNHEY, CDR2 SVGAGI. V dropped 7 bases and J dropped 9; count of bases not matched to a gene: 4. The CDR3 region has the DNA TGTGCCAGCACCGGACTAGCGGGGGGGATTGAGCAGTTCTTC. It is translated as CASTGLAGGIEQFF.

The V and J genes are TRBV11-2 and TRBJ2-5, with TRBD1 as a possible D gene (7 bases). Trimming pared 0 bases from V and 4 bases from J, leaving 18 bases between. Germline CDR1 and CDR2: SGHAT and FQNNGV. The CDR3 totals 17 residues. The CDR3 nucleotides are TGTGCCAGCAGCTTAGATTTCCAGGGGGGTATAAGAGAGACCCAGTACTTC. Its protein is CASSLDFQGGIRETQYF.

This clone was observed a single time. The chain has TRBV24-1 and TRBJ1-2; TRBD1 matches at 12 bases. Germline V gives CDR1 KGHDR, CDR2 SFDVKD. This CDR3 spans 16 amino acids. V lost 4 bases to trimming and J lost 4 bases; unmatched junction nucleotides: 6. Here the CDR3 DNA reads TGTGCCACCAGTGAACCCGGGACAGGGGGCCTCTATGGCTACACCTTC. It yields the protein CATSEPGTGGLYGYTF.

The table lists this clone with a count of one. This chain links TRBV11-2 with TRBJ1-3; unclear D gene. The CDR3 totals 13 residues. The V and J ends lost 0 bases and 8 bases respectively, with 8 bases between them. The germline V gene encodes CDR1 SGHAT and CDR2 FQNNGV. This chain's CDR3 is CASSLDTGDTIYF. In nucleotides, the CDR3 is TGTGCCAGCAGCTTAGATACGGGAGACACCATATATTTT. The full variable domain, completed using reference TRBV11-2 and TRBJ1-3, is EAGVAQSPRYKIIEKRQSVAFWCNPISGHATLYWYQQILGQGPKLLIQFQNNGVVDDSQLPKDRFSAERLKGVDSTLKIQPAKLEDSAVYLCASSLDTGDTIYFGEGSWLTVV.

V usage is TRBV6-1 and J usage is TRBJ2-1; 9 positions agree with TRBD2. This CDR3 is built from 15 residues. With 2 bases clipped from V and 6 bases from J, the junction kept 5 bases outside the gene matches. Per the germline V gene, CDR1 is MNHNS and CDR2 is SASEGT. CDR3 nucleotides: TGTGCCAGCAGTGAAAGGCTAGCGGGACTCAATGAGCAGTTCTTC. The encoded protein is CASSERLAGLNEQFF.

The chain joins TRBV10-1 to TRBJ2-2; 7 nucleotides line up with TRBD1. Trimming took 3 bases from V and 4 from J; bases not matched to a gene: 5. CDR1 is WNHNN, CDR2 SYGVQD, per germline (reference sequence). The CDR3 runs to 15 residues. DNA for the CDR3: TGCGCCAGCAGTGAACAGGGGCCAGGCACCGGGGAGCTGTTTTTT. It specifies CASSEQGPGTGELFF.

This clone showed up just a few times. The rearrangement links TRBV2 to TRBJ2-1; TRBD1 matches 11 bases. The CDR3 contains 15 residues. Trimming at V came to 6 bases and at J to 5 bases, leaving 6 bases not matched to a gene. CDR1 is SNHLY, CDR2 FYNNEI, per germline. The DNA for the CDR3 is TGTGCCAGCAGCGTGGACAGGGGGCTCAACAATGAGCAGTTCTTC. Translation gives CASSVDRGLNNEQFF.

This clone was seen a few times. DNA of the CDR3: TGTGCCAGCAGCTTAGCCGGGGGGGACGAGCAGTACTTC. It encodes CASSLAGGDEQYF. The chain combines TRBV7-9 with TRBJ2-7; 8 nucleotides line up with TRBD2. With V trimmed by 0 bases and J by 5 bases, 0 bases remained unmatched. This CDR3 is built from 13 residues. Germline CDR1 is SEHNR and CDR2 is FQNEAQ (reference sequence). Filled out from reference TRBV7-9 and TRBJ2-7, the complete variable domain reads DTGVSQNPRHKITKRGQNVTFRCDPISEHNRLYWYRQTLGQGPEFLTYFQNEAQLEKSRLLSDRFSAERPKGSFSTLEIQRTEQGDSAMYLCASSLAGGDEQYFGPGTRLTVT.

J is TRBJ1-3 and V is TRBV19; no clear D. The V gene's germline CDR1 is LNHDA and CDR2 SQIVND (reference sequence). The CDR3 sequence is 14 residues long. The V end was cut by 10 bases, the J end by 0 bases, with 13 bases between. CDR3 nucleotides: TGTGCCACCAAGACTGAAGGCTCTGGAAACACCATATATTTT. This codes for CATKTEGSGNTIYF.

This clone has only a few counts. V usage is TRBV28 and J usage is TRBJ1-2; possibly TRBD1 for D (5 bases). This CDR3 has 13 residues. The germline V gene has CDR1 MDHEN and CDR2 SYDVKM. Trimming pared 7 bases from V and 4 bases from J, leaving 13 bases between. CDR3 sequence: CASNRGGAYGYTF. The CDR3 bases are TGTGCCAGCAATCGCGGGGGAGCCTATGGCTACACCTTC.

V gene TRBV5-8 combines with J gene TRBJ1-2; TRBD1 is a possible D gene (6 bases). Germline lookup yields CDR1 SGHTS and CDR2 YDEGEE. This CDR3 has 14 amino acids. V was trimmed by 3 bases and J by 5 bases, leaving 14 bases between them. CDR3 sequence (DNA): TGTGCCAGCAGCTCAGCCGGGACACCGTATGGCTACACCTTC. It translates to CASSSAGTPYGYTF.

The chain couples TRBV28 to TRBJ1-3, with 9 positions matching TRBD1. CDR1 and CDR2 (germline): MDHEN, SYDVKM. This CDR3 region has 16 residues. J was trimmed by 0 bases and V by 2 bases; bases with no gene match: 2. The CDR3 sequence is CASSLKGQGSGNTIYF. In nucleotides, the CDR3 is TGTGCCAGCAGTTTAAAGGGACAGGGCTCTGGAAACACCATATATTTT.

The chain employs TRBV5-4 and TRBJ1-1; D is unclear. CDR3 length equals 13 residues. Trimming cost V 0 bases and J 4 bases, with 7 bases left between them. Germline CDR1 and CDR2: SGHNT and YYREEE (reference sequence). The CDR3 nucleotides read TGTGCCAGCAGCTTGGGGCCGCTCACTGAAGCTTTCTTT. It encodes CASSLGPLTEAFF.

CDR3 bases: TGTGCCAGCAGCCAAGCGGCGGTCAATCAGCCCCAGCATTTT. Amino acid sequence: CASSQAAVNQPQHF. The chain links TRBV3-1 (or the pseudogene TRBV3-2) to TRBJ1-5; D is uncertain. CDR3 length: 14 residues. The germline gives CDR1 LGHDT, CDR2 YNNKEL (reference sequence). Between the trimmed V and J ends, which lost 1 base and 3 bases, there was a span of 7 bases.

The CDR3 loop reads CASSLSGGIGRSSYNSPLHF. The CDR3 DNA reads TGTGCCAGCAGTTTATCAGGGGGCATTGGGAGGAGCTCCTATAATTCACCCCTCCACTTT. The genes are TRBV28 and TRBJ1-6; 8 bases map to TRBD1. Looked up from germline, CDR1 is MDHEN and CDR2 is SYDVKM. This CDR3 is 20 amino acids long. J gave up 0 bases and V 1 base, and 11 bases lay outside the gene matches.

This clone was found once. The CDR3 loop is CASGSEQFF. The CDR3 coding sequence is TGTGCCAGCGGGAGTGAGCAGTTCTTC. The J gene is TRBJ2-1, the V gene TRBV5-6, with D possibly matching TRBD2 (5 bases). The CDR3 length is 9 residues. CDR1 and CDR2 from the germline V gene are SGHDT and YYEEEE. Trimming took off 7 bases at V and 9 bases at J, with 5 bases between the two ends.

The chain is built from TRBV19 and TRBJ1-5, with 8 bases lining up with TRBD1. Germline CDR1 LNHDA, CDR2 SQIVND (reference sequence). CDR3 length: 16 amino acids. After removal of 8 bases from V and 3 bases from J, the junction contained 12 bases not matched to a gene. The CDR3 is CASSPPLDRDNQPQHF. CDR3 coding DNA: TGTGCCAGTTCTCCCCCCCTGGACAGGGACAATCAGCCCCAGCATTTT.

The chain uses TRBV5-1 and TRBJ1-4; 9 positions match TRBD1. In germline, CDR1 is SGHRS, CDR2 YFSETQ. The CDR3 spans 16 residues. J was trimmed by 8 bases and V by 4 bases; bases with no gene match: 12. The CDR3 DNA sequence: TGCGCCAGCAGCGCCAGACCGGGACAGGGCGAGGAAAAACTGTTTTTT. Translated, it gives CASSARPGQGEEKLFF.

The chain is built from TRBV6-5 and TRBJ2-1; 13 bases map to TRBD2. Germline V CDR1 and CDR2: MNHEY, SVGAGI. The CDR3 is made up of 16 amino acids. V dropped 4 bases and J dropped 7; count of bases not matched to a gene: 7. This CDR3 reads CASSSTGTSGVNEQFF. CDR3 sequence (DNA): TGTGCCAGCAGTTCTACCGGGACTAGCGGGGTTAATGAGCAGTTCTTC.

The rearrangement joins TRBV6-5 to TRBJ1-4; 9 bases fit TRBD1. The V and J ends lost 8 bases and 9 bases, in that order; junction bases with no gene match: 1. The length of the CDR3 is 11 residues. Germline assignment: CDR1 MNHEY and CDR2 SVGAGI. The CDR3 is CASGTGKKLFF. In DNA form, the CDR3 reads TGTGCCAGCGGGACAGGGAAAAAACTGTTTTTT.

The V call is TRBV11-2, the J call TRBJ2-3, with D hard to call. Germline loops: CDR1 SGHAT, CDR2 FQNNGV. The germline V and J ends were trimmed by 5 bases and 2 bases, with 11 bases remaining between them. CDR3 length equals 14 residues. CDR3 nucleotide sequence: TGTGCCAGCAGCCGCAGACTCCTCACAGATACGCAGTATTTT. This gives the protein CASSRRLLTDTQYF.